The rows below give T cell receptor beta chains drawn from one sample of a study of T cells in Graves' hyperthyroidism and ophthalmopathy. TCRdb recomputed calls from the multiplex PCR reads with MiXCR, one row per CDR3 protein. The top ten clones hold around 21% of a sample with about 380,000 distinct CDR3 sequences, roughly 13% of them seen once. The sample consisted of blood. Every receptor here comes from a man aged 25 to 40 with Graves' hyperthyroidism that later progressed to Graves' ophthalmopathy. The CDR3 runs from the conserved cysteine through the conserved F or W. Fields, in order: clone size, J gene, V gene, D gene, CDR3 DNA, CDR3 protein. The D gene is left open where the match is weak. Clone size is given for some rows only: seen once, a few or many times, or a class if the clone is expanded.

abundance: few; j_gene: TRBJ1-2; v_gene: TRBV13; d_gene: NA; CDR3nt: TGTGCCAGCAGTTCAGGTACAGTAAGTAACTATGGCTACACCTTC; CDR3aa: CASSSGTVSNYGYTF
abundance: many; j_gene: TRBJ2-2; v_gene: TRBV3-1; d_gene: TRBD1; CDR3nt: TGTGCCAGCAGCCGACACGCCGGGACAGGCACCGGGGAGCTGTTTTTT; CDR3aa: CASSRHAGTGTGELFF
abundance: many; j_gene: TRBJ1-2; v_gene: TRBV28; d_gene: NA; CDR3nt: TGTGCCAGCAGCACCCTCAACTATGGCTACACCTTC; CDR3aa: CASSTLNYGYTF
abundance: many; j_gene: TRBJ1-3; v_gene: TRBV24-1; d_gene: NA; CDR3nt: TGTGCCACCCGTGGGCCAGGGAACGGAAACACCATATATTTT; CDR3aa: CATRGPGNGNTIYF
abundance: NA; j_gene: TRBJ2-1; v_gene: TRBV6-1; d_gene: NA; CDR3nt: TGTGCCAGCAGTTATAAACTAGCTTACTACAATGAGCAGTTCTTC; CDR3aa: CASSYKLAYYNEQFF
abundance: many; j_gene: TRBJ2-2; v_gene: TRBV6-1; d_gene: NA; CDR3nt: TGTGCCAGAAGCTGGGGGACATCGAACACCGGGGAGCTGTTTTTT; CDR3aa: CARSWGTSNTGELFF
abundance: few; j_gene: TRBJ2-2; v_gene: TRBV6-5; d_gene: NA; CDR3nt: TGTGCCAGCAGTTATCGAACAGGGCCCGGGGAGCTGTTTTTT; CDR3aa: CASSYRTGPGELFF
abundance: many; j_gene: TRBJ2-3; v_gene: TRBV11-3; d_gene: NA; CDR3nt: TGTGCCAGCAGCTACCGACCAGATACGCAGTATTTT; CDR3aa: CASSYRPDTQYF
abundance: many; j_gene: TRBJ1-1; v_gene: TRBV15; d_gene: TRBD1; CDR3nt: TGTGCCACCAGCAGAGTAAGACAGGGGGGAGGGAACACTGAAGCTTTCTTT; CDR3aa: CATSRVRQGGGNTEAFF
abundance: many; j_gene: TRBJ1-2; v_gene: TRBV11-2; d_gene: NA; CDR3nt: TGTGCCAGCCAACGGACAGACGGATTTTATGGCTACACCTTC; CDR3aa: CASQRTDGFYGYTF
abundance: NA; j_gene: TRBJ2-3; v_gene: TRBV7-6; d_gene: NA; CDR3nt: TGTGCCAGCACCCCCTACTCTAGCTGGGGGGCTGGAGATACGCAGTATTTT; CDR3aa: CASTPYSSWGAGDTQYF
abundance: many; j_gene: TRBJ1-5; v_gene: TRBV28; d_gene: TRBD1; CDR3nt: TGTGCCAGCAGCCCACCGGGACAGGTCTCCAATCAGCCCCAGCATTTT; CDR3aa: CASSPPGQVSNQPQHF
abundance: NA; j_gene: TRBJ2-3; v_gene: TRBV19; d_gene: TRBD1; CDR3nt: TGTGCCAGTAGTATCTACAGGGGGCAGGAGGAAGATACGCAGTATTTT; CDR3aa: CASSIYRGQEEDTQYF
abundance: many; j_gene: TRBJ2-7; v_gene: TRBV6-1; d_gene: NA; CDR3nt: TGTGCCAGCAGACCGGGGACGGCCAGCTCCTACGAGCAGTACTTC; CDR3aa: CASRPGTASSYEQYF
abundance: few; j_gene: TRBJ2-1; v_gene: TRBV2; d_gene: TRBD2; CDR3nt: TGTGCCAGCAGCCTCCTGCCCGGGCTAGCGGGGGTTAATGAGCAGTTCTTC; CDR3aa: CASSLLPGLAGVNEQFF
abundance: NA; j_gene: TRBJ1-6; v_gene: TRBV11-3; d_gene: NA; CDR3nt: TGTGCCAGCAGCTTATTGAGGGGTAGTTCACCCCTCCACTTT; CDR3aa: CASSLLRGSSPLHF
abundance: many; j_gene: TRBJ2-7; v_gene: TRBV7-9; d_gene: NA; CDR3nt: TGTGCCAGCACCGGGCTAGGTGCAGGGCAGTACGAGCAGTACTTC; CDR3aa: CASTGLGAGQYEQYF
abundance: few; j_gene: TRBJ1-5; v_gene: TRBV20-1; d_gene: NA; CDR3nt: TGCAGTGCTAAGGTGGGGGCTCGGGTGAGCAATCAGCCCCAGCATTTT; CDR3aa: CSAKVGARVSNQPQHF
abundance: once; j_gene: TRBJ2-7; v_gene: TRBV7-3; d_gene: TRBD1; CDR3nt: TGTGCCAGCAGCCTAGACAGGGGTAGCTCCTACGAGCAGTACTTC; CDR3aa: CASSLDRGSSYEQYF
abundance: once; j_gene: TRBJ2-7; v_gene: TRBV11-2; d_gene: TRBD2; CDR3nt: TGTGCCAGCAGCTTATTAGCTAGCGGGAGAATCTACGAGCAGTACTTC; CDR3aa: CASSLLASGRIYEQYF
abundance: few; j_gene: TRBJ2-3; v_gene: TRBV4-1; d_gene: NA; CDR3nt: TGCGCCAGCAGCCAAGAGGGGGGGCGGAGAGATACGCAGTATTTT; CDR3aa: CASSQEGGRRDTQYF
abundance: many; j_gene: TRBJ1-5; v_gene: TRBV7-6; d_gene: NA; CDR3nt: TGTGCCAGCAGCTTAGAAGGGGCGGGTCAGCCCCAGCATTTT; CDR3aa: CASSLEGAGQPQHF
abundance: few; j_gene: TRBJ2-3; v_gene: TRBV7-3; d_gene: NA; CDR3nt: TGTGCCAGCAGCCAGAACTTTGAAGATACGCAGTATTTT; CDR3aa: CASSQNFEDTQYF
abundance: NA; j_gene: TRBJ2-7; v_gene: TRBV20-1; d_gene: NA; CDR3nt: TGCAGTGCTAGAACAGGAGGTTACTACGAGCAGTACTTC; CDR3aa: CSARTGGYYEQYF
abundance: many; j_gene: TRBJ2-5; v_gene: TRBV7-7; d_gene: NA; CDR3nt: TGTGCCAGCAGCTTGTGGGCGGGATCGCAAGAGACCCAGTACTTC; CDR3aa: CASSLWAGSQETQYF
abundance: few; j_gene: TRBJ1-5; v_gene: TRBV24-1; d_gene: TRBD1; CDR3nt: TGTGCCTCGGGACAGGAACAGCCCCAGCATTTT; CDR3aa: CASGQEQPQHF
abundance: NA; j_gene: TRBJ2-3; v_gene: TRBV9; d_gene: NA; CDR3nt: TGTGCCAGCAGCAAGGAGGTTAGCACAGATACGCAGTATTTT; CDR3aa: CASSKEVSTDTQYF
abundance: NA; j_gene: TRBJ1-4; v_gene: TRBV10-2; d_gene: TRBD1; CDR3nt: TGCGCCAGCAGGGGGACAGTGGTTGAAAAACTGTTTTTT; CDR3aa: CASRGTVVEKLFF
abundance: NA; j_gene: TRBJ1-6; v_gene: TRBV9; d_gene: NA; CDR3nt: TGTGCCAGCAGCGTAGGCAGCCCTAATTCACCCCTCCACTTT; CDR3aa: CASSVGSPNSPLHF
abundance: NA; j_gene: TRBJ2-7; v_gene: TRBV6-5; d_gene: NA; CDR3nt: TGTGCCAGCAGTTACTTGGAGCGGTACGAGCAGTACTTC; CDR3aa: CASSYLERYEQYF
abundance: few; j_gene: TRBJ1-2; v_gene: TRBV6-1; d_gene: NA; CDR3nt: TGTGCCAGCAGTTATCGAGAGTACTATGGCTACACCTTC; CDR3aa: CASSYREYYGYTF
abundance: few; j_gene: TRBJ2-1; v_gene: TRBV6-1; d_gene: TRBD1; CDR3nt: TGTGCCAGCACTCCCCGGGACAGGGTTACTGAGCAGTTCTTC; CDR3aa: CASTPRDRVTEQFF
abundance: NA; j_gene: TRBJ2-3; v_gene: TRBV5-6; d_gene: NA; CDR3nt: TGTGCCAGCAGCCAAGGATTGGGTACTAGCACAGATACGCAGTATTTT; CDR3aa: CASSQGLGTSTDTQYF
abundance: many; j_gene: TRBJ1-1; v_gene: TRBV30; d_gene: NA; CDR3nt: TGTGCCTGGAAGTACCCCTATATGAGTGAAGCTTTCTTT; CDR3aa: CAWKYPYMSEAFF
abundance: few; j_gene: TRBJ1-6; v_gene: TRBV29-1; d_gene: TRBD1; CDR3nt: TGCAGCGTTGGGGTGCAACCCGGGACAGGGGTTAATTCACCCCTCCACTTT; CDR3aa: CSVGVQPGTGVNSPLHF
abundance: NA; j_gene: TRBJ2-3; v_gene: TRBV5-4; d_gene: TRBD2; CDR3nt: TGTGCCAGCAGCTTGGTGGGTAGCGGGGGGCGTAGCACAGATACGCAGTATTTT; CDR3aa: CASSLVGSGGRSTDTQYF
abundance: many; j_gene: TRBJ2-3; v_gene: TRBV6-5; d_gene: NA; CDR3nt: TGTGCCAGCAGTTACTCCGGGGGGCCCGCAGATACGCAGTATTTT; CDR3aa: CASSYSGGPADTQYF